These 17 T cell receptor beta chains were sequenced from one sample in a study of T-cell memory formation after mild COVID-19. A single record per CDR3 protein comes from TCRdb applying MiXCR to the 5' RACE reads. The data hold about 350,000 distinct CDR3 sequences, with 25% to 30% observed a single time. Sequenced input: PBMCs or a T cell subset sorted from them (not recorded which). Receptors were obtained from an adult woman who had mild COVID-19 (a few samples of this study predate the infection). Cell type and time point are not known.

The chain recombines TRBV5-1 with TRBJ1-1; D is ambiguous. Germline V gene lookup returns CDR1 SGHRS and CDR2 YFSETQ. This CDR3 is built from 17 residues. V was clipped by 0 bases and J by 5 bases, with 20 bases between them. The CDR3 DNA sequence: TGCGCCAGCAGCTTGGAAGTATCCGGGTCGCTGGGGACTGAAGCTTTCTTT. Translation: CASSLEVSGSLGTEAFF.

This clonotype was seen only a few times. The chain joins TRBV3-1 to TRBJ2-5, with D possibly matching TRBD1 (6 bases). Per the germline V gene, CDR1 is LGHDT and CDR2 is YNNKEL (reference sequence). CDR3 length: 14 amino acids. With 4 bases removed from V and 2 bases from J, the gap between germline ends came to 11 bases. In nucleotides, the CDR3 is TGTGCCAGCAGCCGTAGGACAGCACAAGAGACCCAGTACTTC. Protein product: CASSRRTAQETQYF.

This clonotype has a single count. This chain uses TRBV7-3 with TRBJ2-1; possibly TRBD1 for D (6 bases). The CDR3 runs 15 residues. In germline, CDR1 is SGHTA, CDR2 FQGTGA. V was trimmed by 5 bases and J by 7 bases, leaving 18 bases between them. CDR3 protein: CASSTGFGLENEQFF. The CDR3 DNA reads as TGTGCCAGCAGCACAGGGTTCGGGTTAGAGAATGAGCAGTTCTTC.

The chain combines TRBV15 with TRBJ2-3; no definite D call. Germline V gene data show CDR1 as LNHNV and CDR2 as YYDKDF (reference sequence). This CDR3 has 14 amino acids. The V gene lost 3 bases and the J gene lost 2 bases, with 9 bases spanning the gap. The CDR3 reads CATSSHAATDTQYF. The DNA for the CDR3 is TGTGCCACCAGCAGTCATGCGGCCACAGATACGCAGTATTTT.

V and J are TRBV5-1 and TRBJ2-5; 9 bases fit TRBD2. Germline values: CDR1 SGHRS, CDR2 YFSETQ. The CDR3 is made up of 16 amino acids. Germline trimming cut 0 bases from V and 3 bases from J; bases unmatched to any gene: 6. This CDR3 is CASSLGTSAFKETQYF. The DNA for the CDR3 is TGCGCCAGCAGCTTGGGGACTAGCGCCTTTAAAGAGACCCAGTACTTC.

The chain couples TRBV18 to TRBJ2-1; 8 bases match TRBD2. V lost 6 bases to trimming and J lost 7 bases; unmatched junction nucleotides: 8. The CDR3 length is 14 residues. The V gene's germline CDR1 is KGHSH and CDR2 LQKENI. This chain's CDR3 is CASSLFGGANEQFF. DNA of the CDR3: TGTGCCAGCTCCCTGTTCGGGGGGGCAAATGAGCAGTTCTTC.

The sample holds a few counts of this clonotype. The rearrangement links TRBV12-3 or TRBV12-4 to TRBJ2-2, with D possibly matching TRBD2 (6 bases). This CDR3 is built from 14 residues. Trimming took off 6 bases at V and 8 bases at J, with 16 bases between the two ends. CDR3 residues: CASRGTPERGELFF. Written as DNA, the CDR3 is TGTGCCAGCAGGGGGACTCCCGAGAGGGGGGAGCTGTTTTTT.

This clonotype was counted between two and nine times. The J gene is TRBJ2-5, the V gene TRBV5-1; D is ambiguous. CDR1 is SGHRS and CDR2 is YFSETQ in the germline V gene. CDR3 length: 11 residues. Trimming removed 5 bases at V and 4 bases at J, with 6 bases between. This chain's CDR3 is CASRASETQYF. The CDR3 DNA is TGCGCCAGCAGGGCGTCAGAGACCCAGTACTTC. The whole variable domain, filled in from reference TRBV5-1 and TRBJ2-5, reads KAGVTQTPRYLIKTRGQQVTLSCSPISGHRSVSWYQQTPGQGLQFLFEYFSETQRNKGNFPGRFSGRQFSNSRSEMNVSTLELGDSALYLCASRASETQYFGPGTRLLVL.

V usage is TRBV20-1 and J usage is TRBJ1-5, with D maybe TRBD1 (5 bases). The germline V gene encodes CDR1 DFQATT and CDR2 SNEGSKA (reference sequence). V lost 3 bases and J lost 7, with 19 bases in between. The CDR3 length is 15 residues. The CDR3 region has the DNA TGCAGTGCTAGGGGCCTCCAGGGTGATCAGCAGCCCCAGCATTTT. Amino acid sequence: CSARGLQGDQQPQHF.

The sample holds many counts of this clonotype. The rearrangement links TRBV25-1 to TRBJ2-5, with TRBD2 identical over 7 bases. The CDR3 sequence is 17 residues long. Germline V CDR1 and CDR2: MGHDK, SYGVNS. V shed 3 bases, J shed 5 bases, and the junction held 15 bases outside the gene matches. CDR3 loop: CASSDKGGRAGLETQYF. As DNA, the CDR3 is TGTGCCAGCAGTGACAAGGGTGGGAGGGCTGGACTGGAGACCCAGTACTTC.

V is TRBV23-1 and J is TRBJ1-1; 8 nucleotides align to TRBD1. TRBV23-1 is an open reading frame whose function is uncertain. Trimming took 10 bases from V and 4 from J; bases not matched to a gene: 5. The CDR3 spans 12 residues. In DNA form, the CDR3 reads TGCGCCACCCCAGGGGGCTGCACTGAAGCTTTCTTT. This codes for CATPGGCTEAFF.

The chain recombines TRBV11-2 with TRBJ1-1; D may be TRBD1 (5 bases). CDR1 is SGHAT, CDR2 FQNNGV, per germline. Trimming left V 5 bases short and J 3 bases short, with 19 bases between. The CDR3 runs 16 residues. CDR3 sequence: CASSPGFWDEYTEAFF. The DNA for the CDR3 is TGTGCCAGCAGCCCAGGGTTCTGGGACGAGTACACTGAAGCTTTCTTT.

J is TRBJ1-2 and V is TRBV10-3, with D unclear. This CDR3 is built from 13 residues. Germline-derived CDR1 and CDR2 are ENHRY and SYGVKD. Between the trimmed V and J ends, which lost 0 bases and 4 bases, there was a span of 6 bases. The CDR3 region has the DNA TGTGCCATCAGTGAGTCTACAGCCTATGGCTACACCTTC. It is translated as CAISESTAYGYTF.

J is TRBJ2-7 and V is TRBV2; 12 positions agree with TRBD2. CDR3 length: 14 residues. Germline values: CDR1 SNHLY, CDR2 FYNNEI. The V gene end was trimmed by 5 bases and the J gene end by 6 bases; junction bases not matched to a gene: 5. In DNA, the CDR3 is TGTGCCAGCAGTCGACTAGCGGGAGTGGGCGAGCAGTACTTC. Its translation is CASSRLAGVGEQYF.

This clonotype was picked up one time. The J gene is TRBJ1-3, the V gene TRBV20-1; possibly TRBD1 for D (6 bases). The V end lost 2 bases, the J end lost 0 bases, and 14 bases lay between the germline ends. This CDR3 is 16 amino acids long. Germline CDR1 is DFQATT and CDR2 is SNEGSKA (reference sequence). The CDR3 nucleotides read TGCAGTGCTAGACGCCAACAGGGTGTCTCTGGAAACACCATATATTTT. As protein: CSARRQQGVSGNTIYF.

The chain employs TRBV30 and TRBJ1-2, with 12 bases matching TRBD1. The germline CDR1 and CDR2 sequences are GTSNPN and SVGIG (reference sequence). This CDR3 region has 17 residues. The junction had 8 bases not matched to a gene; V was cut back by 0 bases and J by 3 bases. This CDR3 is CAWSVFTGTGGDYGYTF. The CDR3 DNA sequence: TGTGCCTGGAGTGTTTTTACCGGGACAGGGGGCGACTATGGCTACACCTTC.

The genes are TRBV5-1 and TRBJ2-3; a possible D gene is TRBD2 (6 bases). This CDR3 has 17 amino acids. The germline CDR1 and CDR2 sequences are SGHRS and YFSETQ. Between the trimmed V and J ends, which lost 4 bases and 0 bases, there was a span of 18 bases. CDR3 region: CASSPGRGTWSTDTQYF. The CDR3 DNA reads TGCGCCAGCAGCCCCGGTCGGGGGACCTGGAGCACAGATACGCAGTATTTT.